Shown below are 14 T cell receptor beta chains from a single sample sequenced in a study of graft-versus-host responses after intestinal transplantation (dated by TCRdb to the early 2020s). Libraries came from the immunoSEQ multiplex PCR assay. Drawn from immuneACCESS, this table holds only the in-frame rearrangements with V and J called that TCRdb kept. Clones are partly lost; checked studies trace under half to an unresolved V gene and leave the rest unexplained. Within this sample are about 9,600 clones, with about 95% of them counted one time only. The ten largest clones add up to roughly 17% of the sample. The starting material was bone marrow, obtained 521 days after intestinal transplantation. The receptors were gathered from a human patient who received an intestinal transplant, so some T cells may come from the graft donor.

This chain uses TRBV9 with TRBJ2-5; maybe TRBD2 (5 bases). The V end lost 3 bases, the J end lost 5 bases, and 11 bases lay between the germline ends. The germline gives CDR1 SGDLS, CDR2 YYNGEE. There are 13 residues in the CDR3. The CDR3 sequence: CASSATMSETQYF. The CDR3 DNA reads as TGTGCCAGCAGCGCGACTATGTCGGAGACCCAGTACTTC. The full variable domain, in which reference TRBV9 and TRBJ2-5 provide the parts outside the CDR3, is DSGVTQTPKHLITATGQRVTLRCSPRSGDLSVYWYQQSLDQGLQFLIQYYNGEERAKGNILERFSAQQFPDLHSELNLSSLELGDSALYFCASSATMSETQYFGPGTRLLVL.

This clone has just one count. The V gene is TRBV30, the J gene TRBJ2-1; D possibly corresponds to TRBD1 (5 bases). The CDR3 extends over 13 amino acids. Germline V gene sequence: CDR1 GTSNPN, CDR2 SVGIG (reference sequence). V dropped 2 bases and J dropped 5 bases, with 10 bases sitting between them. The CDR3 sequence is CAWSYLRDNEQFF. Here the CDR3 DNA reads TGTGCCTGGAGTTACCTCAGGGACAATGAGCAGTTCTTC.

The V call is TRBV7-3, the J call TRBJ2-1; D call uncertain. The CDR3 is made up of 17 amino acids. Germline V gene data show CDR1 as SGHTA and CDR2 as FQGTGA. V was shortened by 4 bases and J by 0 bases, with 16 bases between the two germline ends. CDR3 sequence: CASSSLSFSDSYNEQFF. The CDR3 region has the DNA TGTGCCAGCAGCTCCCTTTCTTTTAGTGACTCCTACAATGAGCAGTTCTTC.

The gene calls are TRBV28 and TRBJ2-3; 9 positions match TRBD2. This CDR3 has 15 residues. J gave up 6 bases and V 4 bases, and 8 bases lay outside the gene matches. The V gene's germline CDR1 is MDHEN and CDR2 SYDVKM. The CDR3 coding sequence is TGTGCCAGCAGTTGGATTAGCGGGAGTTGGGATACGCAGTATTTT. It yields the protein CASSWISGSWDTQYF.

The V call is TRBV7-6, the J call TRBJ2-7; 10 bases map to TRBD1. The length of the CDR3 is 14 residues. Germline V CDR1 and CDR2: SGHVS, FNYEAQ. V lost 3 bases to trimming and J lost 3 bases; unmatched junction nucleotides: 2. The CDR3 DNA follows: TGTGCCAGCAGCTTTGGGACAGGGGACTACGAGCAGTACTTC. This codes for CASSFGTGDYEQYF.

The genes are TRBV28 and TRBJ1-2, with D perhaps matching TRBD1 (6 bases). CDR1 is MDHEN and CDR2 is SYDVKM in the germline V gene. V dropped 6 bases and J dropped 5 bases, with 19 bases sitting between them. This CDR3 is built from 15 residues. In nucleotides, the CDR3 is TGTGCCAGCAGGGTCCTACAGGGCGCTCTTTATGGCTACACCTTC. Amino acid sequence: CASRVLQGALYGYTF.

V is TRBV5-7 and J is TRBJ1-2; D gene uncertain. TRBV5-7 is labeled an ORF, and its function is uncertain. Trimming removed 3 bases from V and 4 bases from J, with 4 bases in between. The CDR3 length is 11 residues. CDR3 sequence (DNA): TGTGCCAGCAGCTGGTCCTATGGCTACACCTTC. Amino acid sequence: CASSWSYGYTF.

The chain couples TRBV10-3 to TRBJ2-7; 9 bases align to TRBD2. This CDR3 contains 16 residues. The ends lost 2 bases at V and 7 bases at J; junction bases unmatched: 12. Per the germline V gene, CDR1 is ENHRY and CDR2 is SYGVKD. CDR3 sequence reads: CAISERAGGNSKEQYF. DNA for the CDR3: TGTGCCATCAGTGAGCGAGCGGGAGGTAATTCTAAAGAGCAGTACTTC.

This clone occurred once. This sequence joins TRBV5-6 and TRBJ2-1; 12 nucleotides agree with TRBD2. J gave up 1 base and V 5 bases, and 4 bases lay outside the gene matches. There are 16 residues in the CDR3. The germline CDR1 and CDR2 sequences are SGHDT and YYEEEE. CDR3: CASRRTSGRSYNEQFF. CDR3 coding DNA: TGTGCCAGCAGACGTACTAGCGGGAGGTCCTACAATGAGCAGTTCTTC.

This sequence joins TRBV5-8 and TRBJ2-5; 8 positions match TRBD2. Germline loops: CDR1 SGHTS, CDR2 YDEGEE. V lost 4 bases and J lost 0; bases outside the gene matches: 8. This CDR3 has 16 amino acids. Here the CDR3 DNA reads TGTGCCAGCAGCCTGGGCGTAGCGGGGAACCAAGAGACCCAGTACTTC. It is translated as CASSLGVAGNQETQYF.

The V call is TRBV6-6, the J call TRBJ1-5; D is undetermined. V lost 3 bases and J 2 bases, leaving 8 bases between the germline ends. Looked up from germline, CDR1 is MNHNY and CDR2 is SVGAGI (reference sequence). The CDR3 extends over 14 amino acids. The CDR3 DNA follows: TGTGCCAGCAGTTATAGTTGGGGCAATCAGCCCCAGCATTTT. Its protein product is CASSYSWGNQPQHF.

The chain couples TRBV5-1 to TRBJ2-7; D possibly corresponds to TRBD2 (6 bases). V shed 1 base and J shed 5 bases, with 10 bases lying between them. This CDR3 comprises 13 residues. Germline V lookup: CDR1 SGHRS, CDR2 YFSETQ. In DNA, the CDR3 is TGCGCCAGCAGCTTGTACCCGGGGGACGAGCAGTACTTC. Residues: CASSLYPGDEQYF. Supplemented by reference TRBV5-1 and TRBJ2-7, the full variable domain reads KAGVTQTPRYLIKTRGQQVTLSCSPISGHRSVSWYQQTPGQGLQFLFEYFSETQRNKGNFPGRFSGRQFSNSRSEMNVSTLELGDSALYLCASSLYPGDEQYFGPGTRLTVT.

The J gene is TRBJ1-1, the V gene TRBV6-5; D might be TRBD1 (6 bases). This CDR3 has 14 residues. V was cut by 6 bases and J by 5 bases, with 16 bases left in between. The V gene's germline CDR1 is MNHEY and CDR2 SVGAGI. The CDR3 here is CASSLGGPGTEAFF. The CDR3 DNA sequence: TGTGCCAGCAGCCTGGGGGGGCCGGGGACTGAAGCTTTCTTT.

This clone occurred once. The genes are TRBV6-6 and TRBJ2-1; no firm D call. The CDR3 covers 14 residues. CDR1 and CDR2 from the germline V gene are MNHNY and SVGAGI (reference sequence). With 7 bases removed from V and 12 bases from J, the gap between germline ends came to 22 bases. The CDR3 loop reads CASTGKVQATGQFF. The CDR3 nucleotides read TGTGCCAGCACCGGCAAAGTCCAGGCCACGGGGCAGTTCTTC.